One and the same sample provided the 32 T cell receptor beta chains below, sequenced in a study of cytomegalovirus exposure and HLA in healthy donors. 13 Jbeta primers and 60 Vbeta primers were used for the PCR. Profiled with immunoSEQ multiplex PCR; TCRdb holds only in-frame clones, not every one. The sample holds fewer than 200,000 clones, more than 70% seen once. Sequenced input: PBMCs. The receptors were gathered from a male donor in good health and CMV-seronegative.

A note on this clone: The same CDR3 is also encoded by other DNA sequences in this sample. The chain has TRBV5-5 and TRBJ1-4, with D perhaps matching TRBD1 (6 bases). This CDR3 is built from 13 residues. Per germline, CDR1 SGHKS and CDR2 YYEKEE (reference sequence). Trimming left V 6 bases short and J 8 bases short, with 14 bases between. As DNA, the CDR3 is TGTGCCAGCACCCGGACAGTATACGAAAAACTGTTTTTT. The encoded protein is CASTRTVYEKLFF.

In DNA, the CDR3 is TGTGCCAGCAGCCCAACTAGTCTGACGGATACGCAGTATTTT. Translating it yields CASSPTSLTDTQYF. The V and J genes are TRBV9 and TRBJ2-3, with D possibly being TRBD2 (5 bases). With 4 bases removed from V and 6 bases from J, the gap between germline ends came to 15 bases. The CDR3 is made up of 14 amino acids. The germline V gene encodes CDR1 SGDLS and CDR2 YYNGEE.

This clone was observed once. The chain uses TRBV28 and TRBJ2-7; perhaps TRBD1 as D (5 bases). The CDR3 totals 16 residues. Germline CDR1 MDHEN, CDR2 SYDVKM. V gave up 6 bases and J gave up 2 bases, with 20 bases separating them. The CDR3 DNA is TGTGCCAGCAGGACGACCCCTCTAGACAGAGCCTACGAGCAGTACTTC. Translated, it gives CASRTTPLDRAYEQYF.

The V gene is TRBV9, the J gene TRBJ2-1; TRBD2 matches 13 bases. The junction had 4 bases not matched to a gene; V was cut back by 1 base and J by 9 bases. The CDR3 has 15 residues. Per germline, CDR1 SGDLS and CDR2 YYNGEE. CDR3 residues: CASSVFGLAGAEQFF. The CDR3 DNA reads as TGTGCCAGCAGCGTATTTGGACTAGCGGGAGCTGAGCAGTTCTTC.

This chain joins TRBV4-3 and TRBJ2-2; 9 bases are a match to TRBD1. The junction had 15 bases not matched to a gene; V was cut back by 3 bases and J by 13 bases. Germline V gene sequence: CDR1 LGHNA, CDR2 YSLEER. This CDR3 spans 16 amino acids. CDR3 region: CASSHGTGPIGGRLFF. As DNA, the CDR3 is TGCGCCAGCAGCCATGGGACAGGGCCCATCGGAGGGAGGCTGTTTTTT.

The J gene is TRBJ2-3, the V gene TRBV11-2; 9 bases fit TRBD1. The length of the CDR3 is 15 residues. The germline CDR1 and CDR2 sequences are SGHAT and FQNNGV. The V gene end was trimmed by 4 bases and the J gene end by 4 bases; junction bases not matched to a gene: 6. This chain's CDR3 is CASSSPQGAADTQYF. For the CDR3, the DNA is TGTGCCAGCAGCTCCCCACAGGGGGCTGCAGATACGCAGTATTTT.

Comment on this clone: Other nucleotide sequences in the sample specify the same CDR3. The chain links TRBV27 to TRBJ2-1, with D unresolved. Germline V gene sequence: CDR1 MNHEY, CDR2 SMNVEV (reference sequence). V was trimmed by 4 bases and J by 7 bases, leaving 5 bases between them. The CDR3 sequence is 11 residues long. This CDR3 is CASSSRNEQFF. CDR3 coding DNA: TGTGCCAGCAGTTCGAGGAATGAGCAGTTCTTC.

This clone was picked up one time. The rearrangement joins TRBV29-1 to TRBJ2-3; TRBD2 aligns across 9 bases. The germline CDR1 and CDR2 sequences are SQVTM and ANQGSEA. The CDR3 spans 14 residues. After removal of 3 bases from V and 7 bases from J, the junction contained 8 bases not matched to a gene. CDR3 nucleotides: TGCAGCGTTGATATCGGGACTAGCTGGTATACGCAGTATTTT. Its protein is CSVDIGTSWYTQYF.

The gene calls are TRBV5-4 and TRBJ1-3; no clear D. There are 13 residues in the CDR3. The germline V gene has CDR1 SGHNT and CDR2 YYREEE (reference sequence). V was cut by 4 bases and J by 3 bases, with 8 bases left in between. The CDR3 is CASSGADGNTIYF. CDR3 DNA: TGTGCCAGCAGCGGAGCGGATGGAAACACCATATATTTT.

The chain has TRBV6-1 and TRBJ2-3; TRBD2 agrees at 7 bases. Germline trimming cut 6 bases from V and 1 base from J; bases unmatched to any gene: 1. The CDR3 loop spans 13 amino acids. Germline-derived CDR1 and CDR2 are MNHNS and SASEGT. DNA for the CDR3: TGTGCCAGCAGGGGGAGGGGCACAGATACGCAGTATTTT. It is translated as CASRGRGTDTQYF.

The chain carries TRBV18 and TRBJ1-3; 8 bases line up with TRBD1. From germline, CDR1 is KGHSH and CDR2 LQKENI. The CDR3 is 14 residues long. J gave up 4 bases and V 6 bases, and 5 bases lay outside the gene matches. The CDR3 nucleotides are TGTGCCAGCTCGCAGGGGGCATCCGGAAACACCATATATTTT. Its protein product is CASSQGASGNTIYF.

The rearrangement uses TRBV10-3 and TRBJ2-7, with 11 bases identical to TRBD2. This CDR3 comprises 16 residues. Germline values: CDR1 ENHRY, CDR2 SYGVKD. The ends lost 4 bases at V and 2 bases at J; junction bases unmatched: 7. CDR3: CAISVALAGGPYEQYF. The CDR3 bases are TGTGCCATCAGTGTCGCTCTAGCGGGAGGACCCTACGAGCAGTACTTC.

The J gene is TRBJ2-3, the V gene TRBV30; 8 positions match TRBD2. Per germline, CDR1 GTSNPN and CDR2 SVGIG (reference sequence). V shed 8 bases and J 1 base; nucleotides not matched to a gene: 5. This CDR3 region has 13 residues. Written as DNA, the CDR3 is TGTGCCCCTCGGGGGGGCCGCACAGATACGCAGTATTTT. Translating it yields CAPRGGRTDTQYF.

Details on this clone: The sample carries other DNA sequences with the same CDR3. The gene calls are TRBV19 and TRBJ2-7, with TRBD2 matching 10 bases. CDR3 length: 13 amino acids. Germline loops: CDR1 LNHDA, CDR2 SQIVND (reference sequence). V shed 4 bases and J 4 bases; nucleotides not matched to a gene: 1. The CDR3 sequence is CASSRTSGYEQYF. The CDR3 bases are TGTGCCAGTAGTAGGACTAGCGGATACGAGCAGTACTTC.

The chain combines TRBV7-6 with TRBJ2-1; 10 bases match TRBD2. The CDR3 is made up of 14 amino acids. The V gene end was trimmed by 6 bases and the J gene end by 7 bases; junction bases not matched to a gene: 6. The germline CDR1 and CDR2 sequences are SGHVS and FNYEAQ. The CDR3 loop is CASRRPTSGNEQFF. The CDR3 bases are TGTGCCAGCAGGCGGCCGACTAGCGGGAATGAGCAGTTCTTC.

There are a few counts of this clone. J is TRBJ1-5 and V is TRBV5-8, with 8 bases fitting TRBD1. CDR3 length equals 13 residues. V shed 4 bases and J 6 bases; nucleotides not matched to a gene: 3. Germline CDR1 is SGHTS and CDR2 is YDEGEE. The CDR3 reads CASSLGQGQPQHF. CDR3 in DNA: TGTGCCAGCAGCCTCGGACAGGGTCAGCCCCAGCATTTT.

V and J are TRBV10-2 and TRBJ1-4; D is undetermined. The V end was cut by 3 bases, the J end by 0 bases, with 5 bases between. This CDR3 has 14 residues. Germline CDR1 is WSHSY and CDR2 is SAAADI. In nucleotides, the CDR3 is TGCGCCAGCAGTGATGGAGCAACTAATGAAAAACTGTTTTTT. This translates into CASSDGATNEKLFF.

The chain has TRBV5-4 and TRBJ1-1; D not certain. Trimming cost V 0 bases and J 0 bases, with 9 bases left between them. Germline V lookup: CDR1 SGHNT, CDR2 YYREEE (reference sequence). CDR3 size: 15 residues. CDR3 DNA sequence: TGTGCCAGCAGCTTGGAAGGACTTATGAACACTGAAGCTTTCTTT. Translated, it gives CASSLEGLMNTEAFF. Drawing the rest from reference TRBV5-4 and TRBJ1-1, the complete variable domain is ETGVTQSPTHLIKTRGQQVTLRCSSQSGHNTVSWYQQALGQGPQFIFQYYREEENGRGNFPPRFSGLQFPNYSSELNVNALELDDSALYLCASSLEGLMNTEAFFGQGTRLTVV.

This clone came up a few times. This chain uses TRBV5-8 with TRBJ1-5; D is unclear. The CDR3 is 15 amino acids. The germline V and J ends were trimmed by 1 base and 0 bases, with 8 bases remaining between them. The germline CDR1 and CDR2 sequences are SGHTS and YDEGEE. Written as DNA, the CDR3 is TGTGCCAGCAGCTTGCGAGGTTATAGCAATCAGCCCCAGCATTTT. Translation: CASSLRGYSNQPQHF.

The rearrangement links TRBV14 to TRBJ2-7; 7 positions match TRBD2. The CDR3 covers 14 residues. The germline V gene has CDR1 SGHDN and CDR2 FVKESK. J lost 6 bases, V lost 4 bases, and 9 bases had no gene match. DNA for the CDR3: TGTGCCAGCAGCCTGAGAATAGGGGAGGGCGAGCAGTACTTC. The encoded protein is CASSLRIGEGEQYF. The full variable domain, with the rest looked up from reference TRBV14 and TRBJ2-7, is EAGVTQFPSHSVIEKGQTVTLRCDPISGHDNLYWYRRVMGKEIKFLLHFVKESKQDESGMPNNRFLAERTGGTYSTLKVQPAELEDSGVYFCASSLRIGEGEQYFGPGTRLTVT.

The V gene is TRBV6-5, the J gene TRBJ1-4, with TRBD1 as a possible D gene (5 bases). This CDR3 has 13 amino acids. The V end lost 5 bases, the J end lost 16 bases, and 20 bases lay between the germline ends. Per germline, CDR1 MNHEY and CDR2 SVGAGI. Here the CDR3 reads CASSIEGAGQEFF. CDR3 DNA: TGTGCCAGCAGTATCGAAGGGGCAGGGCAGGAGTTTTTT.

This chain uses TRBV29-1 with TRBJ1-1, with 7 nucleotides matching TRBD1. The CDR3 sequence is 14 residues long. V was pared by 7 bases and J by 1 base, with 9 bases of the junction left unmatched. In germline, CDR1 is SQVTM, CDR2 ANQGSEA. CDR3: CSARGGRENTEAFF. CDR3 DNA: TGCAGCGCCCGAGGGGGCAGGGAGAACACTGAAGCTTTCTTT.

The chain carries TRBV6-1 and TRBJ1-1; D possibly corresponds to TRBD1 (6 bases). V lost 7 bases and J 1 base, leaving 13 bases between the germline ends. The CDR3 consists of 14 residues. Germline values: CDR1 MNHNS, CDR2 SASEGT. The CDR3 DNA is TGTGCCAGCAAGAGGACAGAGACGAACACTGAAGCTTTCTTT. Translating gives CASKRTETNTEAFF.

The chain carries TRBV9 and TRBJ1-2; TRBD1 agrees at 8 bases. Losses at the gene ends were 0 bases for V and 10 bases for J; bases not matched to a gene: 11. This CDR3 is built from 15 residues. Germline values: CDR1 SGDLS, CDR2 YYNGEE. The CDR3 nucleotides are TGTGCCAGCAGCGTAGGGCACAGGGGGAGCTCCTTCTACACCTTC. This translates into CASSVGHRGSSFYTF.

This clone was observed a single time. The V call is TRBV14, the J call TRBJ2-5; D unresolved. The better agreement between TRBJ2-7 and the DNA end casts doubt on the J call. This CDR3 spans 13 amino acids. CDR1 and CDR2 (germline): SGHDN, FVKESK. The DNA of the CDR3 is TGTGCCAGCAGCCTGTTTGACATCTACGAGCAGTACTTC. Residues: CASSLFDIYEQYF.

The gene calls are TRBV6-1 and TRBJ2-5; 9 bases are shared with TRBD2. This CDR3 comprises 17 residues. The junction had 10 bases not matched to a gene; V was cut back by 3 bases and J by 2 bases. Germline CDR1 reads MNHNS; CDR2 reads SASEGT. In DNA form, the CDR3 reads TGTGCCAGCAGTGAGGCATATAGGGCGGGAGGGCAAGAGACCCAGTACTTC. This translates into CASSEAYRAGGQETQYF.

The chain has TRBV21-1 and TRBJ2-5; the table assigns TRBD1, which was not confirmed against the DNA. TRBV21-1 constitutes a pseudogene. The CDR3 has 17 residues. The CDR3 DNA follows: TGTGCCAGCAGCACCAGTTGGGGGCGGACAGAGAGAGAGACCCAGTACTTC. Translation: CASSTSWGRTERETQYF.

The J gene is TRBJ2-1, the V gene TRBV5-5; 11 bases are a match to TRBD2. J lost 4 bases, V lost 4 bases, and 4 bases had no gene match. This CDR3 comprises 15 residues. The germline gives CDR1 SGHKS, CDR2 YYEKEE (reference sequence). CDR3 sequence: CASSVGLADYNEQFF. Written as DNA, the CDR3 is TGTGCCAGCAGCGTGGGACTAGCGGATTACAATGAGCAGTTCTTC.

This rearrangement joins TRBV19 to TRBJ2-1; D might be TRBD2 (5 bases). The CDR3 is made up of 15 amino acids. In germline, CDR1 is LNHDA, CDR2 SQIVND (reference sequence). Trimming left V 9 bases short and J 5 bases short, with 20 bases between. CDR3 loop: CASTSSPTTNNEQFF. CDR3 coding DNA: TGTGCCAGCACTAGTTCACCGACAACCAACAATGAGCAGTTCTTC.

The CDR3 DNA reads TGCGCCAGCAGCCTGTCGGGGGGGATCAACTATGGCTACACCTTC. It encodes CASSLSGGINYGYTF. The rearrangement uses TRBV5-1 and TRBJ1-2, with D maybe TRBD1 (5 bases). The CDR3 loop spans 15 amino acids. V lost 4 bases, J lost 2 bases, and 15 bases lay in between. Per the germline V gene, CDR1 is SGHRS and CDR2 is YFSETQ.

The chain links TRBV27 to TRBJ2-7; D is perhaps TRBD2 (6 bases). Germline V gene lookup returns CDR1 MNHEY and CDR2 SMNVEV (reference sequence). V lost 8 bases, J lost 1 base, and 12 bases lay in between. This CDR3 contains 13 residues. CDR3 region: CASGPRGSYEQYF. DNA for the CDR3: TGTGCCAGCGGCCCGCGGGGATCCTACGAGCAGTACTTC.

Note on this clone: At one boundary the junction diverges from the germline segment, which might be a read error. In DNA form, the CDR3 reads TGTGCCAGCAGCCAACGCCGGGACAGGCATCCGACTATCAGATTT. This encodes CASSQRRDRHPTIRF. The chain employs TRBV6-6 and TRBJ1-3; TRBD1 matches 8 bases. CDR1 MNHNY and CDR2 SVGAGI come from the germline V gene (reference sequence). This CDR3 contains 15 residues.